This passage covers 23 T cell receptor beta chains from one sample sequenced in a study of control samples from healthy donors and cancer patients. Assay used: immunoSEQ multiplex PCR; TCRdb lists only in-frame clones, some missing. The table has 120,000 or so clones, less than 90% seen once. Sequencing input: blood. These receptors were taken from a man between 18 and 35 years old in good health.

This sequence joins TRBV6-6 and TRBJ1-4; 7 nucleotides line up with TRBD1. V shed 5 bases and J 10 bases; nucleotides not matched to a gene: 16. There are 16 residues in the CDR3. Germline CDR1 and CDR2: MNHNY and SVGAGI (reference sequence). CDR3 coding DNA: TGTGCCAGCAGTCGAGGACAGGCTGCCACTTGGGGAAAACTGTTTTTT. Protein sequence: CASSRGQAATWGKLFF.

The V gene is TRBV6-5, the J gene TRBJ1-2; D may be TRBD1 (5 bases). CDR1 and CDR2 (germline): MNHEY, SVGAGI. V was shortened by 5 bases and J by 3 bases, with 13 bases between the two germline ends. This CDR3 spans 14 amino acids. This CDR3 is CASSTFDRYYGYTF. The CDR3 coding sequence is TGTGCCAGCAGTACATTCGACAGATACTATGGCTACACCTTC.

J is TRBJ1-5 and V is TRBV18; 9 bases are a match to TRBD1. Germline CDR1 is KGHSH and CDR2 is LQKENI. The V and J ends lost 3 bases and 6 bases, in that order; junction bases with no gene match: 12. The length of the CDR3 is 17 residues. This CDR3 reads CASSPGQGRPLSQPQHF. The CDR3 DNA sequence: TGTGCCAGCTCACCGGGACAGGGAAGACCCCTTAGTCAGCCCCAGCATTTT.

V usage is TRBV18 and J usage is TRBJ1-1; D is unclear. CDR1 is KGHSH, CDR2 LQKENI, per germline. CDR3 length: 12 residues. Trimming took 1 base from V and 1 from J, leaving 1 base between them. The CDR3 DNA reads as TGTGCCAGCTCACCACAGAACACTGAAGCTTTCTTT. It specifies CASSPQNTEAFF.

The V gene is TRBV5-1, the J gene TRBJ2-5, with TRBD2 matching over 7 bases. CDR1 is SGHRS and CDR2 is YFSETQ in the germline V gene. The CDR3 consists of 11 residues. Trimming cost V 7 bases and J 5 bases; bases outside gene matches: 2. This CDR3 reads CASREAETQYF. The CDR3 nucleotides are TGCGCCAGCCGGGAGGCCGAGACCCAGTACTTC.

The V and J genes are TRBV11-2 and TRBJ2-7, with 7 nucleotides matching TRBD1. Germline loops: CDR1 SGHAT, CDR2 FQNNGV. The CDR3 has 14 amino acids. Trimming cost V 1 base and J 1 base; bases outside gene matches: 1. The CDR3 protein is CASSLGTGSYEQYF. The CDR3 DNA reads TGTGCCAGCAGCTTAGGGACAGGTTCCTACGAGCAGTACTTC.

V usage is TRBV27 and J usage is TRBJ1-4, with D possibly matching TRBD1 (6 bases). Trimming stripped 6 bases from V and 7 bases from J, with 18 bases between. This CDR3 spans 15 amino acids. Germline V lookup: CDR1 MNHEY, CDR2 SMNVEV (reference sequence). The CDR3 DNA reads as TGTGCCAGCAGAAGCCCAAGGGGGTACAGTGAAAAACTGTTTTTT. The encoded protein is CASRSPRGYSEKLFF.

The J gene is TRBJ1-2, the V gene TRBV6-5; D is uncertain. V was clipped by 3 bases and J by 3 bases, with 17 bases between them. Germline CDR1 MNHEY, CDR2 SVGAGI. This CDR3 comprises 16 residues. CDR3 DNA sequence: TGTGCCAGCAGTTATGACGGGAGCAAGGGCGACTATGGCTACACCTTC. Translated: CASSYDGSKGDYGYTF.

J is TRBJ2-2 and V is TRBV9; TRBD2 is a possible D gene (6 bases). There are 15 residues in the CDR3. Germline V gene data show CDR1 as SGDLS and CDR2 as YYNGEE. Trimming pared 5 bases from V and 2 bases from J, leaving 13 bases between. This CDR3 is CASRLSGANTGELFF. CDR3 sequence (DNA): TGTGCCAGCAGACTTAGCGGAGCAAACACCGGGGAGCTGTTTTTT.

Comment on this clone: Distinct nucleotide sequences in the sample also encode this CDR3. This sequence joins TRBV28 and TRBJ1-4; 11 bases fit TRBD1. The CDR3 spans 15 residues. Germline CDR1 reads MDHEN; CDR2 reads SYDVKM. The trim removed 2 bases at V and 8 bases at J, leaving 4 bases unmatched. CDR3 DNA sequence: TGTGCCAGCAGTTTAGGACAGGGGGCGAACGAAAAACTGTTTTTT. It specifies CASSLGQGANEKLFF.

This clone was observed a few times. V and J are TRBV7-2 and TRBJ1-1, with a weak D call TRBD1 (6 bases). V gave up 5 bases and J gave up 7 bases, with 20 bases separating them. CDR1 and CDR2 from the germline V gene are SGHTA and FQGNSA. The CDR3 is 15 residues long. The CDR3 sequence: CASSPFPRGSDEAFF. The DNA of the CDR3 is TGTGCCAGCAGCCCTTTCCCCAGGGGAAGCGATGAAGCTTTCTTT.

The chain employs TRBV11-1 and TRBJ2-3; D unresolved. V lost 7 bases to trimming and J lost 0 bases, with 8 bases between them. CDR1 and CDR2 from the germline V gene are SGHAT and FQDESV (reference sequence). This CDR3 comprises 13 residues. Written as DNA, the CDR3 is TGTGCCAGCACATTATCTAGCACAGATACGCAGTATTTT. Its translation: CASTLSSTDTQYF.

Only a few counts were recorded for this clone. The rearrangement uses TRBV19 and TRBJ1-5; D is perhaps TRBD1 (6 bases). The CDR3 has 18 amino acids. Trimming removed 3 bases from V and 5 bases from J, with 23 bases in between. Germline CDR1 LNHDA, CDR2 SQIVND (reference sequence). The CDR3: CASSIPNNLGRGHQPQHF. The CDR3 DNA reads TGTGCCAGTAGTATTCCTAATAATCTGGGTCGGGGGCATCAGCCCCAGCATTTT.

This rearrangement joins TRBV5-1 to TRBJ1-3, with D uncertain. Trimming took off 0 bases at V and 0 bases at J, with 7 bases between the two ends. This CDR3 is 15 amino acids long. Germline V gives CDR1 SGHRS, CDR2 YFSETQ. The CDR3 DNA reads as TGCGCCAGCAGCTTGGACCGGAGCTCTGGAAACACCATATATTTT. It is translated as CASSLDRSSGNTIYF. Full variable domain (remainder filled in from reference TRBV5-1 and TRBJ1-3): KAGVTQTPRYLIKTRGQQVTLSCSPISGHRSVSWYQQTPGQGLQFLFEYFSETQRNKGNFPGRFSGRQFSNSRSEMNVSTLELGDSALYLCASSLDRSSGNTIYFGEGSWLTVV.

V is TRBV11-2 and J is TRBJ1-2; a possible D gene is TRBD1 (5 bases). The V gene's germline CDR1 is SGHAT and CDR2 FQNNGV. The V and J ends lost 5 bases and 7 bases respectively, with 20 bases between them. CDR3 length equals 15 residues. The CDR3 spells CASSLLGKGSGGYTF. CDR3 DNA sequence: TGTGCCAGCAGCCTGCTAGGGAAGGGGTCCGGTGGCTACACCTTC.

The chain couples TRBV27 to TRBJ1-4, with unresolved D. V was pared by 2 bases and J by 7 bases, with 20 bases between. CDR3 length: 17 residues. Germline V gene data show CDR1 as MNHEY and CDR2 as SMNVEV (reference sequence). The CDR3 protein is CASSLKSNRGIGEKLFF. In DNA, the CDR3 is TGTGCCAGCAGTTTAAAGAGCAACCGGGGAATAGGTGAAAAACTGTTTTTT.

A note on this clone: The same CDR3 is also encoded by other DNA sequences in this sample. V gene TRBV7-9 combines with J gene TRBJ2-7; unclear D gene. The germline gives CDR1 SEHNR, CDR2 FQNEAQ (reference sequence). The CDR3 has 12 amino acids. V lost 1 base to trimming and J lost 5 bases, with 6 bases between them. This CDR3 is CASSLGPNEQYF. CDR3 DNA: TGTGCCAGCAGCTTAGGACCAAACGAGCAGTACTTC.

The chain joins TRBV7-2 to TRBJ1-1, with D possibly TRBD1 on 5 matching bases. With 5 bases removed from V and 1 base from J, the gap between germline ends came to 11 bases. Germline V gene sequence: CDR1 SGHTA, CDR2 FQGNSA. CDR3 length equals 14 residues. CDR3 protein: CASSTPDRNTEAFF. The DNA for the CDR3 is TGTGCCAGCAGCACCCCAGACAGGAACACTGAAGCTTTCTTT.

The rearrangement links TRBV27 to TRBJ1-1; D is possibly TRBD1 (6 bases). Between the trimmed V and J ends, which lost 4 bases and 4 bases, there was a span of 16 bases. Germline V lookup: CDR1 MNHEY, CDR2 SMNVEV (reference sequence). The CDR3 is 15 amino acids. The CDR3 DNA reads as TGTGCCAGCAGTTATGTCCAGGGGAGAAGCACTGAAGCTTTCTTT. This encodes CASSYVQGRSTEAFF.

The gene calls are TRBV5-1 and TRBJ2-7, with D unclear. The germline V gene encodes CDR1 SGHRS and CDR2 YFSETQ. The CDR3 is 12 residues long. The ends were cut back, 1 base at V and 5 bases at J, with 7 bases in the middle. The CDR3 loop is CASSLHQNEQYF. The CDR3 nucleotides are TGCGCCAGCAGCTTGCATCAGAACGAGCAGTACTTC. Filled out from reference TRBV5-1 and TRBJ2-7, the complete variable domain reads KAGVTQTPRYLIKTRGQQVTLSCSPISGHRSVSWYQQTPGQGLQFLFEYFSETQRNKGNFPGRFSGRQFSNSRSEMNVSTLELGDSALYLCASSLHQNEQYFGPGTRLTVT.

The chain is built from TRBV3-1 (or the pseudogene TRBV3-2) and TRBJ2-1, with 7 bases lining up with TRBD1. Germline CDR1 and CDR2: LGHDT and YNNKEL (reference sequence). V trimming: 3 bases; J trimming: 6 bases; junction bases outside the gene matches: 5. The CDR3 totals 14 residues. CDR3 DNA sequence: TGTGCCAGCAGCCAGTTACAGGGGTTCAATGAGCAGTTCTTC. It codes for CASSQLQGFNEQFF.

The chain recombines TRBV28 with TRBJ1-2, with D perhaps matching TRBD1 (6 bases). Looked up from germline, CDR1 is MDHEN and CDR2 is SYDVKM. This CDR3 region has 17 residues. V dropped 5 bases and J dropped 8 bases, with 27 bases sitting between them. CDR3: CASSPSQSGSPGGGYTF. CDR3 coding DNA: TGTGCCAGCAGTCCCTCCCAGTCCGGATCTCCTGGGGGCGGCTACACCTTC.

This chain uses TRBV7-3 with TRBJ1-1; 8 bases agree with TRBD1. The V and J ends lost 4 bases and 1 base, in that order; junction bases with no gene match: 5. Germline CDR1 and CDR2: SGHTA and FQGTGA. This CDR3 region has 15 residues. In nucleotides, the CDR3 is TGTGCCAGCAGCTCCACAGGGGGGTGGAACACTGAAGCTTTCTTT. Amino acids: CASSSTGGWNTEAFF.